This entry lists 23 T cell receptor beta chains sequenced from one sample in a study of T cell repertoires in cytomegalovirus infection. TCRdb re-called the reads through MiXCR, storing one row per CDR3 protein. The data show 630,000 or so distinct CDR3 sequences, 24% seen once. Sequencing used CD8+ T cells from PBMCs. These receptors were taken from a human donor in good health (CMV status not recorded). Some clones in this sample may be carry-over from other donors' samples.

The CDR3 reads CAISEGGGGRYGYTF. CDR3 nucleotide sequence: TGTGCCATCAGTGAGGGAGGGGGGGGCCGATATGGCTACACCTTC. J is TRBJ1-2 and V is TRBV10-3; TRBD1 is a possible D gene (6 bases). CDR1 ENHRY and CDR2 SYGVKD come from the germline V gene. Trimming cost V 2 bases and J 5 bases, with 15 bases left between them. The CDR3 is 15 amino acids.

This clonotype was counted ten times or more. The genes are TRBV6-1 and TRBJ1-5; D not resolved. Trimming stripped 2 bases from V and 5 bases from J, with 7 bases between. This CDR3 has 13 amino acids. Germline lookup yields CDR1 MNHNS and CDR2 SASEGT. The DNA of the CDR3 is TGTGCCAGCAGTGAATTTGTCGATCAGCCCCAGCATTTT. Its protein is CASSEFVDQPQHF.

This clonotype was counted between two and nine times. V is TRBV7-9 and J is TRBJ1-5; TRBD1 might be the D (5 bases). The CDR3 loop spans 13 amino acids. Germline V gene data show CDR1 as SEHNR and CDR2 as FQNEAQ (reference sequence). With 5 bases removed from V and 7 bases from J, the gap between germline ends came to 12 bases. This CDR3 reads CASSPGGEQPQHF. Written as DNA, the CDR3 is TGTGCCAGCAGCCCCGGAGGGGAGCAGCCCCAGCATTTT.

This clonotype was observed a handful of times. This chain links TRBV25-1 with TRBJ1-1, with D unclear. This CDR3 region has 11 residues. From germline, CDR1 is MGHDK and CDR2 SYGVNS. V lost 7 bases to trimming and J lost 8 bases, with 11 bases between them. The CDR3 bases are TGTGCCAGCATTGAGGCTCGGGAAGCTTTCTTT. This encodes CASIEAREAFF.

There are a few counts of this clonotype. The rearrangement links TRBV20-1 to TRBJ1-1; maybe TRBD1 (5 bases). Germline V gene data show CDR1 as DFQATT and CDR2 as SNEGSKA (reference sequence). V was clipped by 0 bases and J by 4 bases, with 12 bases between them. This CDR3 is 14 amino acids long. The CDR3 reads CSARDRGSTTEAFF. The CDR3 DNA reads as TGCAGTGCTAGAGATCGGGGCTCCACCACTGAAGCTTTCTTT.

This clonotype was observed at least ten times. A read error may account for a junction end that differs from germline. This chain links TRBV12-3 or TRBV12-4 with TRBJ2-3; D call uncertain. The CDR3 has 13 amino acids. The CDR3 region is CASSLGITDTQYF. CDR3 nucleotide sequence: TGTGCCAGCAGCTTAGGGATTACAGATACGCAGTATTTT.

There are a few counts of this clonotype. The genes are TRBV29-1 and TRBJ2-1, with 9 bases lining up with TRBD2. Germline loops: CDR1 SQVTM, CDR2 ANQGSEA. V lost 0 bases, J lost 0 bases, and 0 bases stayed unmatched. The length of the CDR3 is 15 residues. The CDR3 coding sequence is TGCAGCGTTGAAGAGCGGGGGGGCTCCTACAATGAGCAGTTCTTC. Translating it yields CSVEERGGSYNEQFF.

The chain joins TRBV25-1 to TRBJ2-1; D remains ambiguous. Looked up from germline, CDR1 is MGHDK and CDR2 is SYGVNS. The CDR3 has 9 amino acids. V was cut by 3 bases and J by 15 bases, with 6 bases left in between. This chain's CDR3 is CASSDPWFF. Written as DNA, the CDR3 is TGTGCCAGCAGTGATCCTTGGTTCTTC.

There are a few counts of this clonotype. The rearrangement uses TRBV6-2 or TRBV6-3 and TRBJ2-5, with D possibly called TRBD1 or TRBD2 (5 bases each). The CDR3 loop spans 12 amino acids. Germline V lookup: CDR1 MNHEY, CDR2 SVGEGT. V gave up 9 bases and J gave up 0 bases, with 8 bases separating them. CDR3 sequence: CASSGHQETQYF. The CDR3 region has the DNA TGTGCCAGTTCGGGACACCAAGAGACCCAGTACTTC.

Only a few counts were recorded for this clonotype. V usage is TRBV20-1 and J usage is TRBJ2-6; TRBD1 or TRBD2 may be the D gene (5 bases each). Germline lookup yields CDR1 DFQATT and CDR2 SNEGSKA (reference sequence). The CDR3 is made up of 15 amino acids. V was shortened by 1 base and J by 2 bases, with 9 bases between the two germline ends. The CDR3 region has the DNA TGCAGTGCTAGAGTGTGGGGGACTGGGGCCAACGTCCTGACTTTC. Protein: CSARVWGTGANVLTF.

This clonotype occurred many times. The V call is TRBV6-6, the J call TRBJ1-1, with D possibly being TRBD1 (5 bases). This CDR3 comprises 15 residues. The germline V gene has CDR1 MNHNY and CDR2 SVGAGI (reference sequence). V was clipped by 8 bases and J by 0 bases, with 16 bases between them. CDR3 in DNA: TGTGCCAGCGGCCCGGGACGGGGGATGAACACTGAAGCTTTCTTT. Protein product: CASGPGRGMNTEAFF.

V usage is TRBV12-3 or TRBV12-4 and J usage is TRBJ2-2; 8 bases line up with TRBD2. Germline trimming cut 7 bases from V and 4 bases from J; bases unmatched to any gene: 5. The CDR3 totals 14 residues. CDR3 DNA: TGTGCCAGCACTCCCGGGGGGGCCACCGGGGAGCTGTTTTTT. This sequence encodes CASTPGGATGELFF.

On this clonotype: A clone one base away is much larger, so this may be a read error. The V and J genes are TRBV7-2 and TRBJ2-6, with D perhaps assigned TRBD1 or TRBD2 (6 bases each). The CDR3 sequence is 19 residues long. Germline V gene data show CDR1 as SGHTA and CDR2 as FQGNSA. CDR3 region: CASSSLPGATGTGANVPTF. The CDR3 coding sequence is TGTGCCAGCAGCTCACTCCCTGGCGCTACAGGGACTGGGGCCAACGTCCCGACTTTC.

Worth noting for this clonotype: A read error may account for a junction end that differs from germline. The chain combines TRBV19 with TRBJ1-5; D unresolved. CDR1 and CDR2 (germline): LNHDA, SQIVND (reference sequence). This CDR3 is built from 14 residues. The CDR3, as DNA: TGTGCCAGTTCCATACCGTGGAGCAATCAGCCCCAGCTTTTT. Translation: CASSIPWSNQPQLF.

Notes on this clonotype: Since a much larger clone is just one base distant, this may be a read error. CDR3: CASGFDRWWETQYF. The CDR3 bases are TGTGCCAGCGGCTTCGACAGGTGGTGGGAGACCCAGTACTTC. This chain uses TRBV7-2 with TRBJ2-5, with a weak D call TRBD1 (6 bases). Germline V lookup: CDR1 SGHTA, CDR2 FQGNSA. There are 14 residues in the CDR3.

The V gene is TRBV6-1, the J gene TRBJ2-1; TRBD1 matches at 9 bases. The CDR3 extends over 13 amino acids. The ends lost 8 bases at V and 4 bases at J; junction bases unmatched: 3. CDR1 is MNHNS and CDR2 is SASEGT in the germline V gene. The CDR3 spells CASRQGVYNEQFF. CDR3 DNA sequence: TGTGCCAGCCGACAGGGGGTATACAATGAGCAGTTCTTC.

The rearrangement joins TRBV28 to TRBJ2-7, with D tentatively TRBD2 (7 bases). The CDR3 runs to 21 residues. Germline CDR1 MDHEN, CDR2 SYDVKM. V lost 5 bases to trimming and J lost 2 bases, with 34 bases between them. This chain's CDR3 is CASSPQYYREGTSEEPYEQYV. In nucleotides, the CDR3 is TGTGCCAGCAGTCCCCAATACTACAGGGAGGGGACGTCCGAGGAACCCTACGAGCAGTACGTC.

This clonotype occurred a few times. The gene calls are TRBV5-4 and TRBJ2-5; D is perhaps TRBD1 (6 bases). The V gene's germline CDR1 is SGHNT and CDR2 YYREEE (reference sequence). CDR3 length: 15 amino acids. Trimming pared 4 bases from V and 4 bases from J, leaving 17 bases between. This CDR3 reads CASSSLGAPGETQYF. The DNA for the CDR3 is TGTGCCAGCAGCAGCTTGGGGGCCCCAGGAGAGACCCAGTACTTC. Variable domain in full (rest from reference TRBV5-4 and TRBJ2-5): ETGVTQSPTHLIKTRGQQVTLRCSSQSGHNTVSWYQQALGQGPQFIFQYYREEENGRGNFPPRFSGLQFPNYSSELNVNALELDDSALYLCASSSLGAPGETQYFGPGTRLLVL.

This clonotype was recorded many times. V is TRBV7-9 and J is TRBJ1-1; 7 nucleotides align to TRBD1. Per the germline V gene, CDR1 is SEHNR and CDR2 is FQNEAQ (reference sequence). After removal of 1 base from V and 0 bases from J, the junction contained 2 bases not matched to a gene. The CDR3 loop spans 15 amino acids. Here the CDR3 reads CASSLGDSLNTEAFF. CDR3 nucleotides: TGTGCCAGCAGCTTAGGGGACAGCCTGAACACTGAAGCTTTCTTT.

With regard to this clonotype: It may be a read error: a sequence one base away is much more abundant. In DNA, the CDR3 is TGTGCCAGCAGCTTACTTTCATCAAGAGCCGATGAGCGGTTCTTC. It specifies CASSLLSSRADERFF. V is TRBV7-6 and J is TRBJ2-1; no clear D. This CDR3 region has 15 residues. The germline gives CDR1 SGHVS, CDR2 FNYEAQ.

V usage is TRBV5-5 and J usage is TRBJ2-3, with D possibly TRBD1 on 6 matching bases. This CDR3 is built from 15 residues. From germline, CDR1 is SGHKS and CDR2 YYEKEE (reference sequence). V was shortened by 4 bases and J by 2 bases, with 14 bases between the two germline ends. In DNA form, the CDR3 reads TGTGCCAGCAGCCACACAGGGTATCTCACAGATACGCAGTATTTT. It specifies CASSHTGYLTDTQYF.

This clonotype was counted only a few times. This sequence joins TRBV7-6 and TRBJ1-5; D ambiguous. The CDR3 covers 15 residues. With 2 bases removed from V and 1 base from J, the gap between germline ends came to 9 bases. Germline V gene sequence: CDR1 SGHVS, CDR2 FNYEAQ. The DNA of the CDR3 is TGTGCCAGCAGCTTAAAGGCAGTAAGCAATCAGCCCCAGCATTTT. It yields the protein CASSLKAVSNQPQHF.

The sample holds a few counts of this clonotype. V is TRBV14 and J is TRBJ2-1, with D tentatively TRBD2 (6 bases). Trimming stripped 8 bases from V and 1 base from J, with 15 bases between. Germline V gene data show CDR1 as SGHDN and CDR2 as FVKESK. CDR3 size: 15 residues. DNA of the CDR3: TGTGCCAGCCCCCTTAGTGGGACTTCCTACAATGAGCAGTTCTTC. This encodes CASPLSGTSYNEQFF.